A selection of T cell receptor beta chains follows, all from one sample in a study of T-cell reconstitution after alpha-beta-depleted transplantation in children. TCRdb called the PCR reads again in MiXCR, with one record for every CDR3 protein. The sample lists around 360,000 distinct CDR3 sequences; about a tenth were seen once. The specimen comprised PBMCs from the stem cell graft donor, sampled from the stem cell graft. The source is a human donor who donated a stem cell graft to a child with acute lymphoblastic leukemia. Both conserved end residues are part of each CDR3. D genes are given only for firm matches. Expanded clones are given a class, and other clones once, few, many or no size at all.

CDR3: CASSLRAGTYEQYF; DNA: TGCGCCAGCAGCTTGCGTGCAGGGACCTACGAGCAGTACTTC; size: NA; length: 14; V: TRBV5-1; J: TRBJ2-7; D: NA
CDR3: CASTTGGTEYEQYF; DNA: TGTGCCAGCACCACCGGGGGTACGGAATACGAGCAGTACTTC; size: NA; length: 14; V: TRBV12-3/TRBV12-4; J: TRBJ2-7; D: NA
CDR3: CACSQGLSGTDTQYF; DNA: TGTGCCTGCAGCCAAGGGCTTAGCGGCACAGATACGCAGTATTTT; size: NA; length: 15; V: TRBV3-1; J: TRBJ2-3; D: NA
CDR3: CASSHTTGQETQYF; DNA: TGCGCCAGCAGCCATACGACAGGACAAGAGACCCAGTACTTC; size: NA; length: 14; V: TRBV4-3; J: TRBJ2-5; D: NA
CDR3: CASSEARARGYTF; DNA: TGTGCCAGCAGCGAGGCGAGGGCGCGTGGCTACACCTTC; size: many; length: 13; V: TRBV7-8; J: TRBJ1-2; D: NA
CDR3: CSVVAGWNTEAFF; DNA: TGCAGCGTTGTGGCAGGGTGGAACACTGAAGCTTTCTTT; size: NA; length: 13; V: TRBV29-1; J: TRBJ1-1; D: NA
CDR3: CASSSLGTEAFF; DNA: TGTGCCAGCAGCTCTCTGGGAACTGAAGCTTTCTTT; size: few; length: 12; V: TRBV7-6; J: TRBJ1-1; D: NA
CDR3: CASSPGGLLRTGPYNEQFF; DNA: TGTGCCAGCAGCCCGGGGGGTCTCCTACGGACGGGCCCCTACAATGAGCAGTTCTTC; size: NA; length: 19; V: TRBV3-1; J: TRBJ2-1; D: TRBD2
CDR3: CASSFDLRGDADTQYF; DNA: TGTGCCAGCAGTTTCGACCTTCGCGGGGATGCAGATACGCAGTATTTT; size: few; length: 16; V: TRBV28; J: TRBJ2-3; D: NA
CDR3: CASSPFGGSSDTQYF; DNA: TGTGCCAGCAGCCCGTTCGGCGGGAGCTCAGATACGCAGTATTTT; size: once; length: 15; V: TRBV12-3/TRBV12-4; J: TRBJ2-3; D: TRBD2
CDR3: CSARPPGASYEQYF; DNA: TGCAGTGCTAGACCTCCGGGGGCCTCCTACGAGCAGTACTTC; size: NA; length: 14; V: TRBV20-1; J: TRBJ2-7; D: NA
CDR3: CASSGGAESYEQYF; DNA: TGCGCCAGCAGTGGAGGGGCCGAATCCTACGAGCAGTACTTC; size: many; length: 14; V: TRBV5-1; J: TRBJ2-7; D: NA
CDR3: CASARWGGSYEQYF; DNA: TGTGCCAGCGCCCGGTGGGGCGGCTCCTACGAGCAGTACTTC; size: few; length: 14; V: TRBV28; J: TRBJ2-7; D: NA
CDR3: CASSFTPGQRDTEAFF; DNA: TGTGCCAGCAGCTTCACTCCGGGACAGAGGGACACTGAAGCTTTCTTT; size: NA; length: 16; V: TRBV7-9; J: TRBJ1-1; D: TRBD1
CDR3: CASSLATGVYNEQFF; DNA: TGTGCCAGCAGCCTCGCGACAGGGGTCTACAATGAGCAGTTCTTC; size: NA; length: 15; V: TRBV7-9; J: TRBJ2-1; D: TRBD1
CDR3: CASSIRSAANQPQHF; DNA: TGTGCCAGTAGTATTCGTTCGGCTGCCAATCAGCCCCAGCATTTT; size: NA; length: 15; V: TRBV19; J: TRBJ1-5; D: NA
CDR3: CASSYYDLAGYNEQFF; DNA: TGTGCCAGCAGCTATTACGACCTAGCGGGGTACAATGAGCAGTTCTTC; size: NA; length: 16; V: TRBV11-2; J: TRBJ2-1; D: TRBD2
CDR3: CASSSPGTGQGAFF; DNA: TGTGCCAGCAGCTCGCCCGGGACAGGGCAAGGAGCTTTCTTT; size: NA; length: 14; V: TRBV7-9; J: TRBJ1-1; D: TRBD1
CDR3: CATSRGSPLHF; DNA: TGTGCCACCAGCAGAGGTTCACCCCTCCACTTT; size: few; length: 11; V: TRBV15; J: TRBJ1-6; D: NA
CDR3: CASSTDSGVGSGANVLTF; DNA: TGTGCCAGCAGTACTGACAGTGGGGTCGGCTCTGGGGCCAACGTCCTGACTTTC; size: few; length: 18; V: TRBV6-2/TRBV6-3; J: TRBJ2-6; D: NA
CDR3: CASSLLATDTQYF; DNA: TGTGCCAGCAGTTTGTTAGCCACAGATACGCAGTATTTT; size: many; length: 13; V: TRBV12-3/TRBV12-4; J: TRBJ2-3; D: NA
CDR3: CATSDKDRGSNQPQHF; DNA: TGTGCCACCAGTGATAAGGACAGGGGTAGCAATCAGCCCCAGCATTTT; size: many; length: 16; V: TRBV24-1; J: TRBJ1-5; D: TRBD1
CDR3: CASSSPGTRGTDTQYF; DNA: TGTGCCAGCAGTTCCCCTGGGACACGAGGCACAGATACGCAGTATTTT; size: few; length: 16; V: TRBV28; J: TRBJ2-3; D: NA
CDR3: CASSRAPMGTDYEQYF; DNA: TGTGCCAGCAGCCGAGCCCCTATGGGGACCGACTACGAGCAGTACTTC; size: few; length: 16; V: TRBV11-2; J: TRBJ2-7; D: NA
CDR3: CSAQTGFQPQHF; DNA: TGCAGTGCCCAGACAGGGTTTCAGCCCCAGCATTTT; size: NA; length: 12; V: TRBV20-1; J: TRBJ1-5; D: TRBD1
CDR3: CASSQPGWDEQFF; DNA: TGCGCCAGCAGCCAGCCCGGATGGGATGAGCAGTTCTTC; size: few; length: 13; V: TRBV4-3; J: TRBJ2-1; D: NA
CDR3: CASSLEAAYNEQFF; DNA: TGTGCCAGCAGCTTGGAAGCGGCCTACAATGAGCAGTTCTTC; size: NA; length: 14; V: TRBV7-3; J: TRBJ2-1; D: NA
CDR3: CSARTALYEQYF; DNA: TGCAGTGCTCGCACAGCCCTCTACGAGCAGTACTTC; size: few; length: 12; V: TRBV20-1; J: TRBJ2-7; D: NA
CDR3: CASSGYVVKYF; DNA: TGTGCCAGCAGTGGGTATGTTGTGAAGTACTTC; size: few; length: 11; V: TRBV25-1; J: TRBJ2-7; D: NA
CDR3: CASRSVGTSYEQYF; DNA: TGTGCCAGCAGGAGCGTAGGGACGTCCTACGAGCAGTACTTC; size: few; length: 14; V: TRBV4-2; J: TRBJ2-7; D: NA
CDR3: CASRQTGGFGEQYF; DNA: TGTGCCAGCAGGCAGACAGGGGGATTTGGCGAGCAGTACTTC; size: NA; length: 14; V: TRBV2; J: TRBJ2-7; D: TRBD1
CDR3: CATSPTGGNNNEQFF; DNA: TGTGCCACCAGCCCAACAGGGGGCAACAACAATGAGCAGTTCTTC; size: many; length: 15; V: TRBV24-1; J: TRBJ2-1; D: TRBD1
CDR3: CASSLDGSNTEAFF; DNA: TGCGCCAGCAGCTTGGACGGCAGTAACACTGAAGCTTTCTTT; size: many; length: 14; V: TRBV5-1; J: TRBJ1-1; D: NA
CDR3: CASSSMGPFGISSYEQYF; DNA: TGTGCCAGCAGTTCTATGGGCCCGTTTGGGATAAGCTCCTACGAGCAGTACTTC; size: NA; length: 18; V: TRBV3-1; J: TRBJ2-7; D: NA
CDR3: CASSWSGGTAFF; DNA: TGTGCCAGCAGCTGGTCGGGCGGGACAGCGTTTTTT; size: few; length: 12; V: TRBV7-2; J: TRBJ1-1; D: TRBD1
CDR3: CASSLSGTNEKLFF; DNA: TGCGCCAGCAGCTTGAGTGGGACTAATGAAAAACTGTTTTTT; size: many; length: 14; V: TRBV5-1; J: TRBJ1-4; D: NA
CDR3: CASSLFRGTSGNTIYF; DNA: TGTGCCAGCAGTTTATTTCGGGGTACCTCTGGAAACACCATATATTTT; size: many; length: 16; V: TRBV28; J: TRBJ1-3; D: NA
CDR3: CASSVASFTDTQYF; DNA: TGTGCCAGCAGCGTAGCCTCATTCACAGATACGCAGTATTTT; size: many; length: 14; V: TRBV9; J: TRBJ2-3; D: NA
CDR3: CAISEVQGAGEQYF; DNA: TGTGCCATCAGTGAGGTCCAGGGCGCCGGCGAGCAGTACTTC; size: few; length: 14; V: TRBV10-3; J: TRBJ2-7; D: NA
CDR3: CASSQTGNSYNEQFF; DNA: TGCGCCAGCAGCCAAACAGGAAATTCCTACAATGAGCAGTTCTTC; size: NA; length: 15; V: TRBV5-1; J: TRBJ2-1; D: NA
CDR3: CASSQPQGQSWYEQYF; DNA: TGCGCCAGCAGTCAACCCCAGGGACAGAGTTGGTACGAGCAGTACTTC; size: NA; length: 16; V: TRBV4-1; J: TRBJ2-7; D: TRBD1
CDR3: CASSSQTGGIRYNEQFF; DNA: TGCGCCAGCAGCAGCCAGACAGGGGGGATTAGATACAATGAGCAGTTCTTC; size: few; length: 17; V: TRBV5-1; J: TRBJ2-1; D: TRBD1
CDR3: CASSQGAGPSYEQYF; DNA: TGCGCCAGCAGCCAAGGGGCCGGCCCCTCCTACGAGCAGTACTTC; size: many; length: 15; V: TRBV4-3; J: TRBJ2-7; D: NA
CDR3: CASSLGSGGAYEQYF; DNA: TGTGCCAGCAGCTTAGGCTCAGGGGGTGCCTACGAGCAGTACTTC; size: few; length: 15; V: TRBV11-2; J: TRBJ2-7; D: TRBD1